Listed below are T cell receptor beta chains from one sample, sequenced in a study of OX40 agonist ivuxolimab in advanced cancers. This table comes from immunoSEQ multiplex PCR, and its TCRdb copy is limited to in-frame clones, with some not included. The sample records 59,000 or so clones, roughly 82% being singletons. The sample here was CD4+ or CD8+ T cells sorted from blood, taken in a trial of the OX40 agonist ivuxolimab. These receptors all stem from an adult with an advanced solid tumor such as melanoma, head and neck, liver or kidney cancer. Both conserved end residues are part of each CDR3. Fields, in order: J gene, clone size, D gene, V gene, CDR3 protein, CDR3 DNA. A D gene is named only where the DNA matches it firmly. Clone size is given for some rows only: seen once, a few or many times, or a class if the clone is expanded.

J gene: TRBJ1-1; clone size: .; D gene: .; V gene: TRBV5-1; CDR3 protein: CASSIDRLNTEAFF; CDR3 DNA: TGCGCCAGCAGTATAGACAGATTGAACACTGAAGCTTTCTTT
J gene: TRBJ2-7; clone size: .; D gene: TRBD2; V gene: TRBV7-8; CDR3 protein: CASSLGLAVTYEQYF; CDR3 DNA: TGTGCCAGCAGCTTAGGCCTAGCGGTAACCTACGAGCAGTACTTC
J gene: TRBJ2-5; clone size: .; D gene: .; V gene: TRBV14; CDR3 protein: CASSRDRRETQYF; CDR3 DNA: TGTGCCAGCAGCCGAGACAGAAGGGAGACCCAGTACTTC
J gene: TRBJ2-7; clone size: .; D gene: .; V gene: TRBV7-6; CDR3 protein: CASEWGSKEQYF; CDR3 DNA: TGTGCCAGCGAATGGGGGTCGAAAGAGCAGTACTTC
J gene: TRBJ2-5; clone size: .; D gene: TRBD2; V gene: TRBV27; CDR3 protein: CASSFRAGVYETQYF; CDR3 DNA: TGTGCCAGCAGTTTTCGAGCGGGAGTGTATGAGACCCAGTACTTC
J gene: TRBJ2-3; clone size: few; D gene: .; V gene: TRBV7-3; CDR3 protein: CASSLLGPDTQYF; CDR3 DNA: TGTGCCAGCAGCTTACTGGGTCCAGATACGCAGTATTTT
J gene: TRBJ1-3; clone size: .; D gene: .; V gene: TRBV28; CDR3 protein: CASSSPRGTGNTIYF; CDR3 DNA: TGTGCCAGCAGCTCTCCCCGGGGAACTGGAAACACCATATATTTT
J gene: TRBJ2-5; clone size: .; D gene: TRBD1; V gene: TRBV5-1; CDR3 protein: CASSSGGTGYF; CDR3 DNA: TGCGCCAGCAGCTCGGGCGGGACAGGGTACTTC
J gene: TRBJ2-7; clone size: .; D gene: TRBD1; V gene: TRBV5-4; CDR3 protein: CASSLGGTGVEQYF; CDR3 DNA: TGTGCCAGCAGCTTGGGCGGGACAGGGGTCGAGCAGTACTTC
J gene: TRBJ2-1; clone size: .; D gene: TRBD2; V gene: TRBV7-3; CDR3 protein: CASSLTAAGGPYNEQFF; CDR3 DNA: TGTGCCAGCAGCTTAACGGCGGCGGGAGGGCCTTACAATGAGCAGTTCTTC
J gene: TRBJ2-7; clone size: .; D gene: TRBD1; V gene: TRBV28; CDR3 protein: CASRGGTGGRAYEQYF; CDR3 DNA: TGTGCCAGCAGGGGGGGGACAGGGGGAAGGGCCTACGAGCAGTACTTC
J gene: TRBJ1-1; clone size: few; D gene: .; V gene: TRBV7-2; CDR3 protein: CASSLQGRGTEAFF; CDR3 DNA: TGTGCCAGCAGCTTACAGGGTCGGGGCACTGAAGCTTTCTTT
J gene: TRBJ1-6; clone size: .; D gene: TRBD1; V gene: TRBV5-5; CDR3 protein: CASSLWDRVGSPLHF; CDR3 DNA: TGTGCCAGCAGCTTGTGGGACAGGGTGGGTTCACCCCTCCACTTT
J gene: TRBJ2-5; clone size: .; D gene: .; V gene: TRBV29-1; CDR3 protein: CSVDHGRGETQYF; CDR3 DNA: TGCAGCGTTGATCACGGACGAGGGGAGACCCAGTACTTC
J gene: TRBJ2-5; clone size: .; D gene: .; V gene: TRBV7-6; CDR3 protein: CASSLAGRAQETQYF; CDR3 DNA: TGTGCCAGCAGCTTAGCGGGAAGGGCCCAAGAGACCCAGTACTTC
J gene: TRBJ2-7; clone size: .; D gene: TRBD1; V gene: TRBV4-3; CDR3 protein: CASSSTGRSYEQYF; CDR3 DNA: TGCGCCAGCAGTTCGACAGGGCGGTCCTACGAGCAGTACTTC
J gene: TRBJ1-2; clone size: .; D gene: .; V gene: TRBV5-6; CDR3 protein: CASSPIWTATLSYTF; CDR3 DNA: TGTGCCAGCAGCCCAATCTGGACAGCGACTCTAAGCTACACCTTC
J gene: TRBJ1-6; clone size: .; D gene: .; V gene: TRBV6-6; CDR3 protein: CASTGAGGSPLHF; CDR3 DNA: TGTGCCAGCACGGGGGCCGGGGGTTCACCCCTCCACTTT
J gene: TRBJ2-5; clone size: .; D gene: TRBD2; V gene: TRBV9; CDR3 protein: CASSVALAGGKTQYF; CDR3 DNA: TGTGCCAGCAGCGTAGCACTAGCGGGAGGAAAGACCCAGTACTTC
J gene: TRBJ2-5; clone size: .; D gene: .; V gene: TRBV9; CDR3 protein: CASSVIKGDQETQYF; CDR3 DNA: TGTGCCAGCAGCGTAATAAAGGGGGACCAAGAGACCCAGTACTTC
J gene: TRBJ2-1; clone size: .; D gene: TRBD2; V gene: TRBV19; CDR3 protein: CASSIEGRGYNEQFF; CDR3 DNA: TGTGCCAGTAGTATAGAAGGGCGGGGGTACAATGAGCAGTTCTTC
J gene: TRBJ1-4; clone size: .; D gene: .; V gene: TRBV28; CDR3 protein: CASSPGSQNEKLFF; CDR3 DNA: TGTGCCAGCAGTCCCGGGAGCCAGAATGAAAAACTGTTTTTT
J gene: TRBJ2-3; clone size: .; D gene: .; V gene: TRBV7-3; CDR3 protein: CASSSGDPGADTQYF; CDR3 DNA: TGTGCCAGCAGCTCTGGTGATCCCGGGGCAGATACGCAGTATTTT
J gene: TRBJ1-1; clone size: few; D gene: .; V gene: TRBV6-5; CDR3 protein: CATKSNQNTEAFF; CDR3 DNA: TGTGCCACCAAAAGCAACCAGAACACTGAAGCTTTCTTT
J gene: TRBJ2-1; clone size: .; D gene: TRBD1; V gene: TRBV14; CDR3 protein: CASSRGQGTYNEQFF; CDR3 DNA: TGTGCCAGCAGCCGGGGACAGGGCACATACAATGAGCAGTTCTTC
J gene: TRBJ1-4; clone size: .; D gene: TRBD1; V gene: TRBV18; CDR3 protein: CASSLLQGDREKLFF; CDR3 DNA: TGTGCCAGCTCACTACTTCAGGGGGATCGTGAAAAACTGTTTTTT
J gene: TRBJ2-2; clone size: .; D gene: .; V gene: TRBV28; CDR3 protein: CASSLWDRGAGELFF; CDR3 DNA: TGTGCCAGCAGTTTATGGGACAGAGGGGCCGGGGAGCTGTTTTTT
J gene: TRBJ1-2; clone size: .; D gene: TRBD1; V gene: TRBV10-3; CDR3 protein: CAISSQGANYGYTF; CDR3 DNA: TGTGCCATCAGTAGTCAGGGGGCCAACTATGGCTACACCTTC
J gene: TRBJ2-7; clone size: .; D gene: TRBD2; V gene: TRBV11-2; CDR3 protein: CASRKTSGASYEQYF; CDR3 DNA: TGTGCCAGCAGAAAGACTAGCGGCGCGTCCTACGAGCAGTACTTC
J gene: TRBJ2-7; clone size: .; D gene: .; V gene: TRBV4-3; CDR3 protein: CASSQEWPGDYEQYF; CDR3 DNA: TGCGCCAGCAGCCAAGAGTGGCCAGGGGACTACGAGCAGTACTTC
J gene: TRBJ2-5; clone size: .; D gene: .; V gene: TRBV7-9; CDR3 protein: CASSYLRGTQYF; CDR3 DNA: TGTGCCAGCAGCTACCTGAGGGGGACCCAGTACTTC
J gene: TRBJ1-2; clone size: .; D gene: .; V gene: TRBV11-3; CDR3 protein: CASSLDRQGYGYTF; CDR3 DNA: TGTGCCAGCAGCTTAGATAGGCAGGGCTATGGCTACACCTTC
J gene: TRBJ2-2; clone size: .; D gene: .; V gene: TRBV27; CDR3 protein: CASSSTRTGELFF; CDR3 DNA: TGTGCCAGCAGTTCCACAAGGACCGGGGAGCTGTTTTTT
J gene: TRBJ2-5; clone size: .; D gene: .; V gene: TRBV5-1; CDR3 protein: CASSLASQGPQETQYF; CDR3 DNA: TGCGCCAGCAGCTTGGCCTCCCAGGGGCCACAAGAGACCCAGTACTTC
J gene: TRBJ1-3; clone size: .; D gene: TRBD1; V gene: TRBV9; CDR3 protein: CASSVGGYRGSGNTIYF; CDR3 DNA: TGTGCCAGCAGCGTAGGGGGGTACAGGGGCTCTGGAAACACCATATATTTT
J gene: TRBJ1-1; clone size: .; D gene: .; V gene: TRBV30; CDR3 protein: CAWSGWRGTNTEAFF; CDR3 DNA: TGTGCCTGGAGTGGTTGGAGGGGGACAAACACTGAAGCTTTCTTT
J gene: TRBJ2-3; clone size: .; D gene: .; V gene: TRBV11-3; CDR3 protein: CASSQRLGSTDTQYF; CDR3 DNA: TGTGCCAGCAGCCAACGACTAGGAAGCACAGATACGCAGTATTTT
J gene: TRBJ2-7; clone size: .; D gene: TRBD2; V gene: TRBV10-1; CDR3 protein: CASSERGLDYEQYF; CDR3 DNA: TGCGCCAGCAGTGAGCGAGGACTAGACTACGAGCAGTACTTC
J gene: TRBJ2-5; clone size: .; D gene: .; V gene: TRBV7-3; CDR3 protein: CASSLSTLSETQYF; CDR3 DNA: TGTGCCAGCAGCTTATCGACTTTATCGGAGACCCAGTACTTC
J gene: TRBJ2-1; clone size: .; D gene: .; V gene: TRBV28; CDR3 protein: CASSLYNEQFF; CDR3 DNA: TGTGCCAGCAGTCTGTACAATGAGCAGTTCTTC
J gene: TRBJ2-7; clone size: .; D gene: .; V gene: TRBV7-2; CDR3 protein: CASSPWAGSYEQYF; CDR3 DNA: TGTGCCAGCAGCCCCTGGGCAGGGTCCTACGAGCAGTACTTC
J gene: TRBJ2-2; clone size: .; D gene: TRBD1; V gene: TRBV12-5; CDR3 protein: CASGAGQGGLAAGGGELFF; CDR3 DNA: TGTGCTAGTGGTGCTGGACAGGGAGGTTTAGCCGCAGGTGGCGGGGAGCTGTTTTTT
J gene: TRBJ1-5; clone size: .; D gene: .; V gene: TRBV19; CDR3 protein: CASSIAGGNQPQHF; CDR3 DNA: TGTGCCAGTAGTATCGCCGGGGGCAATCAGCCCCAGCATTTT
J gene: TRBJ1-2; clone size: .; D gene: TRBD1; V gene: TRBV10-2; CDR3 protein: CASSESRGFNYGYTF; CDR3 DNA: TGCGCCAGCAGTGAGAGCAGGGGGTTCAACTATGGCTACACCTTC
J gene: TRBJ1-2; clone size: .; D gene: .; V gene: TRBV7-9; CDR3 protein: CASSSLGDYGYTF; CDR3 DNA: TGTGCCAGCAGCAGTCTCGGAGACTATGGCTACACCTTC
J gene: TRBJ1-3; clone size: few; D gene: .; V gene: TRBV18; CDR3 protein: CASSPPEGRASGNTIYF; CDR3 DNA: TGTGCCAGCTCACCACCGGAGGGAAGGGCCTCTGGAAACACCATATATTTT
J gene: TRBJ1-6; clone size: .; D gene: .; V gene: TRBV14; CDR3 protein: CASSQVPGGNSPLHF; CDR3 DNA: TGTGCCAGCAGCCAAGTACCGGGGGGTAATTCACCCCTCCACTTT
J gene: TRBJ1-2; clone size: .; D gene: TRBD1; V gene: TRBV10-3; CDR3 protein: CAISGRQGVGYTF; CDR3 DNA: TGTGCCATCAGTGGTAGACAGGGGGTTGGCTACACCTTC
J gene: TRBJ1-1; clone size: once; D gene: TRBD1; V gene: TRBV19; CDR3 protein: CASLKDRDITEAFF; CDR3 DNA: TGTGCCAGCCTAAAAGACAGGGATATCACTGAAGCTTTCTTT
J gene: TRBJ1-5; clone size: once; D gene: TRBD1; V gene: TRBV19; CDR3 protein: CASSAGQGNQPQHF; CDR3 DNA: TGTGCCAGTAGTGCGGGACAGGGCAATCAGCCCCAGCATTTT
J gene: TRBJ2-7; clone size: .; D gene: TRBD2; V gene: TRBV2; CDR3 protein: CASRAGLAGVFEQYF; CDR3 DNA: TGTGCCAGCAGGGCTGGACTAGCGGGGGTATTCGAGCAGTACTTC
J gene: TRBJ2-2; clone size: .; D gene: .; V gene: TRBV27; CDR3 protein: CASSLRRRSFLSGELFF; CDR3 DNA: TGTGCCAGCAGTTTGCGGCGGCGGTCGTTTCTCTCCGGGGAGCTGTTTTTT
J gene: TRBJ2-7; clone size: .; D gene: TRBD2; V gene: TRBV2; CDR3 protein: CASSLSGGLYEQYF; CDR3 DNA: TGTGCCAGCAGTCTTAGCGGGGGACTCTACGAGCAGTACTTC
J gene: TRBJ2-4; clone size: .; D gene: TRBD2; V gene: TRBV7-2; CDR3 protein: CASSLGAGGVVQYF; CDR3 DNA: TGTGCCAGCAGCTTAGGAGCGGGAGGGGTAGTTCAGTACTTC